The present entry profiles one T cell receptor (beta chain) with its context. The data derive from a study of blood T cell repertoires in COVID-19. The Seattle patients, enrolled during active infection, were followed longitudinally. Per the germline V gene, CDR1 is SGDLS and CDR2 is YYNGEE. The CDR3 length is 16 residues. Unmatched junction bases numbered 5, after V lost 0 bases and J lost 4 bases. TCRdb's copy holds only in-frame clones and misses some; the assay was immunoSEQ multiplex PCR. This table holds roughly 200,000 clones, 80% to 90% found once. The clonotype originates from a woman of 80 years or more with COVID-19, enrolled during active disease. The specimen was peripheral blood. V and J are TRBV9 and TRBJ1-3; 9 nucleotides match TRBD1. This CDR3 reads CASSVGGQGAGNTIYF. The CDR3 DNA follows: TGTGCCAGCAGCGTAGGGGGACAGGGCGCGGGAAACACCATATATTTT.